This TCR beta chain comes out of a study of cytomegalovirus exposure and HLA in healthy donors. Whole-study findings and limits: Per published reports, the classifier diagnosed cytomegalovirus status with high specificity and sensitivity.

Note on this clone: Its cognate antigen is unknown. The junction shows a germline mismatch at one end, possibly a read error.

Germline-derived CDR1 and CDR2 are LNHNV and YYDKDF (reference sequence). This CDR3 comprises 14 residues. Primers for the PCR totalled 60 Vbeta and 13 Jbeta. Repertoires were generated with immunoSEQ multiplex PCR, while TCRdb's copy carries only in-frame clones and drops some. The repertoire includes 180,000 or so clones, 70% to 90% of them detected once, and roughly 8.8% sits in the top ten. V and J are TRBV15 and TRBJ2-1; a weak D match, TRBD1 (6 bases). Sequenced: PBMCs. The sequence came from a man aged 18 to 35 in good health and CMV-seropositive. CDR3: CATSRELTGPEQFF. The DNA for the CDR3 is TGCGCCACCAGCAGAGAGCTAACAGGGCCTGAGCAGTTCTTC.